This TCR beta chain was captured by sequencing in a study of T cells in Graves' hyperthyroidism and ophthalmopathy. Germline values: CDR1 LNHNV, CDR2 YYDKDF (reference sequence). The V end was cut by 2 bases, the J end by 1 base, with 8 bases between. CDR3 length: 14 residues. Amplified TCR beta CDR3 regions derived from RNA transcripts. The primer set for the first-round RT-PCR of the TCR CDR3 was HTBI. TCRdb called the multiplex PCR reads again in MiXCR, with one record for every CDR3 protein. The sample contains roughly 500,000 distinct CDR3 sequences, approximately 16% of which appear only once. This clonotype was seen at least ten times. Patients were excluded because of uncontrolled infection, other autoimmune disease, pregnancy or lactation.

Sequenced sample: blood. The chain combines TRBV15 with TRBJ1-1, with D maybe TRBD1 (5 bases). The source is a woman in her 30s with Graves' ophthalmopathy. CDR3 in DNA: TGTGCCACCAGCAGACTCGGACAGAACACTGAAGCTTTCTTT. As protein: CATSRLGQNTEAFF.